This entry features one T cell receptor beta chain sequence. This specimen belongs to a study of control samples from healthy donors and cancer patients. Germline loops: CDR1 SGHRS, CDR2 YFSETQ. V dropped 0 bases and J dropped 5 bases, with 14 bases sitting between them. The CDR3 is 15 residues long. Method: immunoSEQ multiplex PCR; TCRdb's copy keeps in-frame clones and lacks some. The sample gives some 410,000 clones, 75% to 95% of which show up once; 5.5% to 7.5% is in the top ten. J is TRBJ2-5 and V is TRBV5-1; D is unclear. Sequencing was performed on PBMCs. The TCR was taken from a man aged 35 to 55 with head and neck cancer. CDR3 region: CASSLGLPTRETQYF. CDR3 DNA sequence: TGCGCCAGCAGCTTGGGGTTACCGACTCGGGAGACCCAGTACTTC.